What follows describes a single T cell receptor (beta chain). TCRdb keeps only in-frame clones here, not all; method: immunoSEQ multiplex PCR. The sample shows about 160,000 clones, approximately 91% of them seen only once. This specimen comes from a study of T cell responses to AZD1222 COVID-19 vaccine. This clonotype was obtained from an adult in good health. The sample consisted of peripheral blood, taken on day 0 of AZD1222 vaccination.

CDR3 coding DNA: TGTGCCAGTAGTGTTATGGGACAGTACATCGGGGAGCTGTTTTTT. This translates into CASSVMGQYIGELFF. The chain has TRBV19 and TRBJ2-2; 7 nucleotides agree with TRBD1. The CDR3 loop spans 15 amino acids. Germline V gives CDR1 LNHDA, CDR2 SQIVND (reference sequence). The junction had 10 bases not matched to a gene; V was cut back by 5 bases and J by 7 bases.